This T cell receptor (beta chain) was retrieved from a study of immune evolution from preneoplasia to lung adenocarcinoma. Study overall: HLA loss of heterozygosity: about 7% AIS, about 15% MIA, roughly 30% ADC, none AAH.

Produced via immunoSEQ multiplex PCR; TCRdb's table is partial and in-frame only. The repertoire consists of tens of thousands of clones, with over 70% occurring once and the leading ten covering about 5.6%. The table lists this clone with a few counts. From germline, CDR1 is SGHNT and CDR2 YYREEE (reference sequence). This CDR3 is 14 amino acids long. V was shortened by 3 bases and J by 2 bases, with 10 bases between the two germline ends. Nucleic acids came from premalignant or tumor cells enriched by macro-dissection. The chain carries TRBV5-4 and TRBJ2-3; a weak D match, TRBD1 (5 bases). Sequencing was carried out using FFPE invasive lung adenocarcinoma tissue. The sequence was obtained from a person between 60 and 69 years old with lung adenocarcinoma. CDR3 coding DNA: TGTGCCAGCAGCTGGGGCGGATCCACAGATACGCAGTATTTT. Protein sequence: CASSWGGSTDTQYF.